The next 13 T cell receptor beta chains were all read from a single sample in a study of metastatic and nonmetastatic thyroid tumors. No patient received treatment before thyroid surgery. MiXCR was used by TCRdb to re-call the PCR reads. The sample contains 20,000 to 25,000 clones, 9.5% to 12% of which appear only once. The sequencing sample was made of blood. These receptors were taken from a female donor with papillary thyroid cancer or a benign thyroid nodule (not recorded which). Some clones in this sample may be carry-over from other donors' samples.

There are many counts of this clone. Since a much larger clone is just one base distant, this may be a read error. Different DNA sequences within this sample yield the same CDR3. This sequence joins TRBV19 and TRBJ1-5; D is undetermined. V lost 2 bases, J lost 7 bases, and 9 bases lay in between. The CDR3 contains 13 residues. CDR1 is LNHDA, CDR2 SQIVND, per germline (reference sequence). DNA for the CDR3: TGTGCCAGTAGTATACCTCCGCACCAGCCCCAGCATTTT. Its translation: CASSIPPHQPQHF.

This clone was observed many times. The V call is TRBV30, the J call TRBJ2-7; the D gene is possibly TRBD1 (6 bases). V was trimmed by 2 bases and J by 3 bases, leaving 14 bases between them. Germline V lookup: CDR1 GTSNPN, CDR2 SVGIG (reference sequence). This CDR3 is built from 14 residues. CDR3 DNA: TGTGCCTGGAGTACACTGGACAGTTTCTACGAGCAGTACTTC. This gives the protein CAWSTLDSFYEQYF.

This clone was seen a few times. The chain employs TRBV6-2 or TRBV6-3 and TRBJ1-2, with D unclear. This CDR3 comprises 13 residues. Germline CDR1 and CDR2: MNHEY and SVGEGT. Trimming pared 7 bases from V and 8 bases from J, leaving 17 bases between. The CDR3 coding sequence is TGTGCCAGCACTATGGACGGTTCGGGGGGCTACACCTTC. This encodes CASTMDGSGGYTF.

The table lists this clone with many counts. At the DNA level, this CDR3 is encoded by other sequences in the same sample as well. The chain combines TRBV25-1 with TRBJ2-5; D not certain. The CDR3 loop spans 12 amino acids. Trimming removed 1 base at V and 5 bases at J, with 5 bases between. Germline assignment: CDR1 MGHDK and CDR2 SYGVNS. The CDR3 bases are TGTGCCAGCAGTGAATTCGGGGAGACCCAGTACTTC. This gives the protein CASSEFGETQYF.

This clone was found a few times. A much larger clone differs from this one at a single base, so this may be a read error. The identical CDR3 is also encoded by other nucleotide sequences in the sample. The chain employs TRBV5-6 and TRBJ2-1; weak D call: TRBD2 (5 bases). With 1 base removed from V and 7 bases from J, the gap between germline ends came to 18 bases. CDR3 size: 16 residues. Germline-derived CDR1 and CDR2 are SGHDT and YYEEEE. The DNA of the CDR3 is TGTGCCAGCAGCTTGTCCGGCAGTGGGAGAAAGAATGAGCAGTTCTTC. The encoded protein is CASSLSGSGRKNEQFF.

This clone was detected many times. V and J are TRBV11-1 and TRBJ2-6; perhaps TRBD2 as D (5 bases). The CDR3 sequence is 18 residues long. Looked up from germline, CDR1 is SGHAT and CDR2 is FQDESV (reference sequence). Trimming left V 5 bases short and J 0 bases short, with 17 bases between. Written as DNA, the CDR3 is TGTGCCAGCAGCCCAATCCGCGGGCCGAGCTCTGGGGCCAACGTCCTGACTTTC. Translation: CASSPIRGPSSGANVLTF.

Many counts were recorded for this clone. CDR3 loop: CASSLGGAGANVLTF. In DNA, the CDR3 is TGTGCCAGCAGCTTAGGAGGGGCTGGGGCCAACGTCCTGACTTTC. J is TRBJ2-6 and V is TRBV7-3, with D tentatively TRBD2 (6 bases). The CDR3 has 15 amino acids. CDR1 SGHTA and CDR2 FQGTGA come from the germline V gene. Trimming stripped 2 bases from V and 2 bases from J, with 7 bases between.

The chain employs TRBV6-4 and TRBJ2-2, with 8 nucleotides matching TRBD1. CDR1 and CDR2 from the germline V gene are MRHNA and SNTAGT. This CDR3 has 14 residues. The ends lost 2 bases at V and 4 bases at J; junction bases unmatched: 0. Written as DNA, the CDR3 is TGTGCCAGCAGTGACGGACAGGGCACCGGGGAGCTGTTTTTT. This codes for CASSDGQGTGELFF.

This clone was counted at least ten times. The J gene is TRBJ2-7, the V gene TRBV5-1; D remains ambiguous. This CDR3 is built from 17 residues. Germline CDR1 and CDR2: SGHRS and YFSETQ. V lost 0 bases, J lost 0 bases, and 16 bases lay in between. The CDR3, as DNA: TGCGCCAGCAGCTTGGTTTCATTGGCTGCGAGCTCCTACGAGCAGTACTTC. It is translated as CASSLVSLAASSYEQYF.

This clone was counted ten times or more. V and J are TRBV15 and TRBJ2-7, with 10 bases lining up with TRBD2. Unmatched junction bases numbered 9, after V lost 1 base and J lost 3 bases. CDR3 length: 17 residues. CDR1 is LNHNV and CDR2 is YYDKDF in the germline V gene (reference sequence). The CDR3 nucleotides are TGTGCCACCAGCAGAGGAGGACTAGCGGACGAAAACTACGAGCAGTACTTC. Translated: CATSRGGLADENYEQYF.

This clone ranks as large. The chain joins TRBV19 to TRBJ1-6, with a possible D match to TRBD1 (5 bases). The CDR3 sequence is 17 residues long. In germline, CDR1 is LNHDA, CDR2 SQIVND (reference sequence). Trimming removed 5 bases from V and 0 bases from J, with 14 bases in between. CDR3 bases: TGTGCCAGTAGTTTCTTAGACAGTTCCTCCTATAATTCACCCCTCCACTTT. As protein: CASSFLDSSSYNSPLHF.

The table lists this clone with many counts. The CDR3 DNA is TGTGCCAGTAGTATCGGGGGAACGGGCACTGAAGCTTTCTTT. It encodes CASSIGGTGTEAFF. This chain uses TRBV19 with TRBJ1-1, with D possibly being TRBD1 (5 bases). Trimming took 3 bases from V and 4 from J, leaving 12 bases between them. This CDR3 region has 14 residues. The germline CDR1 and CDR2 sequences are LNHDA and SQIVND (reference sequence).

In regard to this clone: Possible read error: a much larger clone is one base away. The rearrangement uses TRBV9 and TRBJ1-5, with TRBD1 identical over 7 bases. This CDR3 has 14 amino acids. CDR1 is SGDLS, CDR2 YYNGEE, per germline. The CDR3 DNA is TGTGCCAGCAGCGCCGGGACAGCGAATCAGCCCCAGAATTTT. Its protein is CASSAGTANQPQNF.